Below, 21 T cell receptor beta chains from the same sample are listed, as sequenced in a study of blood T cell repertoires in COVID-19. Clones were read by immunoSEQ multiplex PCR, and TCRdb kept only the in-frame ones, dropping some. The repertoire holds 100,000 to 150,000 clones, with less than 75% as singletons. Sequencing was carried out using peripheral blood. The origin of the receptors is a human donor with acute or convalescent COVID-19. The donor label of this sample is uncertain.

This clone was counted a few times. The V gene is TRBV2, the J gene TRBJ2-3; 10 bases are a match to TRBD2. CDR3 length equals 15 residues. V was pared by 4 bases and J by 6 bases, with 7 bases of the junction left unmatched. Per germline, CDR1 SNHLY and CDR2 FYNNEI. CDR3 sequence: CASSGLAGAGDTQYF. The DNA of the CDR3 is TGTGCCAGCAGTGGTCTAGCGGGGGCGGGGGATACGCAGTATTTT.

In its sample, this clone was seen once. J is TRBJ1-1 and V is TRBV2; the match to TRBD1 covers 8 bases. Germline loops: CDR1 SNHLY, CDR2 FYNNEI. The CDR3 extends over 12 amino acids. The V and J ends lost 8 bases and 5 bases, in that order; junction bases with no gene match: 4. This CDR3 is CASLTGVTEAFF. The CDR3 DNA is TGTGCCAGCTTGACAGGGGTGACTGAAGCTTTCTTT.

The chain has TRBV24-1 and TRBJ2-5, with 9 positions matching TRBD1. The CDR3 totals 15 residues. Germline CDR1 and CDR2: KGHDR and SFDVKD. V dropped 9 bases and J dropped 5; count of bases not matched to a gene: 12. CDR3 DNA sequence: TGTGCCACCGCCAGAGGGACAGGGAGCGTGGAGACCCAGTACTTC. This encodes CATARGTGSVETQYF.

V and J are TRBV5-1 and TRBJ2-7; maybe TRBD2 (6 bases). Per the germline V gene, CDR1 is SGHRS and CDR2 is YFSETQ. CDR3 length: 13 residues. Trimming took off 4 bases at V and 3 bases at J, with 11 bases between the two ends. The CDR3 sequence is CASSPLRGYEQYF. CDR3 in DNA: TGCGCCAGCAGCCCCTTGCGGGGCTACGAGCAGTACTTC.

In this sample, this clone turned up once. The rearrangement uses TRBV29-1 and TRBJ1-1, with D perhaps matching TRBD1 (5 bases). The CDR3 runs 13 residues. Between the trimmed V and J ends, which lost 6 bases and 1 base, there was a span of 12 bases. Germline V CDR1 and CDR2: SQVTM, ANQGSEA. CDR3 nucleotide sequence: TGCAGCGTCAGTGGTGGGGCGAACACTGAAGCTTTCTTT. Translating gives CSVSGGANTEAFF.

This sequence joins TRBV5-8 and TRBJ1-3, with TRBD1 identical over 11 bases. This CDR3 region has 15 residues. Unmatched junction bases numbered 4, after V lost 4 bases and J lost 4 bases. The germline V gene has CDR1 SGHTS and CDR2 YDEGEE. CDR3 bases: TGTGCCAGCAGCCAAGGGACAGGGGGAGGAAACACCATATATTTT. It specifies CASSQGTGGGNTIYF. Complete variable domain (other parts from reference TRBV5-8 and TRBJ1-3): EAGVTQSPTHLIKTRGQQATLRCSPISGHTSVYWYQQALGLGLQFLLWYDEGEERNRGNFPPRFSGRQFPNYSSELNVNALELEDSALYLCASSQGTGGGNTIYFGEGSWLTVV.

The V and J genes are TRBV29-1 and TRBJ2-2; D possibly corresponds to TRBD1 (6 bases). Germline V lookup: CDR1 SQVTM, CDR2 ANQGSEA. The CDR3 runs 11 residues. The V end lost 6 bases, the J end lost 7 bases, and 9 bases lay between the germline ends. CDR3 region: CSVRGIGELFF. The DNA of the CDR3 is TGCAGCGTCAGGGGTATCGGGGAGCTGTTTTTT.

The CDR3 sequence: CASSLGGGYEQYF. The CDR3, as DNA: TGCGCCAGCAGCTTGGGCGGCGGATACGAGCAGTACTTC. The chain uses TRBV5-1 and TRBJ2-7; D remains unclear. V lost 0 bases and J 4 bases, leaving 8 bases between the germline ends. The germline gives CDR1 SGHRS, CDR2 YFSETQ. This CDR3 comprises 13 residues.

This clone occurred once. For the CDR3, the DNA is TGTGCCAGCAGCGCGATAAGACAGGGCCGGGTCCAGTACTTC. This sequence encodes CASSAIRQGRVQYF. V and J are TRBV28 and TRBJ2-5, with 7 positions matching TRBD1. CDR1 MDHEN and CDR2 SYDVKM come from the germline V gene. This CDR3 contains 14 residues. V was clipped by 6 bases and J by 10 bases; unmatched bases: 14. The full variable domain, with the rest looked up from reference TRBV28 and TRBJ2-5, is DVKVTQSSRYLVKRTGEKVFLECVQDMDHENMFWYRQDPGLGLRLIYFSYDVKMKEKGDIPEGYSVSREKKERFSLILESASTNQTSMYLCASSAIRQGRVQYFGPGTRLLVL.

J is TRBJ2-7 and V is TRBV5-1; TRBD2 might be the D (5 bases). This CDR3 is built from 14 residues. The germline V gene has CDR1 SGHRS and CDR2 YFSETQ. Trimming removed 4 bases from V and 2 bases from J, with 13 bases in between. Written as DNA, the CDR3 is TGCGCCAGCAGCACAGATCTAGCCGCCTACGAGCAGTACTTC. It yields the protein CASSTDLAAYEQYF.

This clone was counted once. The J gene is TRBJ2-3, the V gene TRBV5-1, with D maybe TRBD1 (5 bases). Trimming took off 7 bases at V and 2 bases at J, with 14 bases between the two ends. This CDR3 spans 14 amino acids. The germline CDR1 and CDR2 sequences are SGHRS and YFSETQ. In DNA, the CDR3 is TGCGCCAGCTCTGACAGCATTCACACAGATACGCAGTATTTT. Protein product: CASSDSIHTDTQYF.

The chain links TRBV24-1 to TRBJ1-6, with D possibly matching TRBD1 (6 bases). The V end was cut by 1 base, the J end by 6 bases, with 9 bases between. CDR1 is KGHDR, CDR2 SFDVKD, per germline. CDR3 length equals 15 residues. For the CDR3, the DNA is TGTGCCACCAGTGATTTAGGGGGTAGTAATTCACCCCTCCACTTT. It translates to CATSDLGGSNSPLHF.

V usage is TRBV18 and J usage is TRBJ2-7; 8 bases map to TRBD1. The CDR3 consists of 16 residues. Per germline, CDR1 KGHSH and CDR2 LQKENI. The junction had 11 bases not matched to a gene; V was cut back by 6 bases and J by 1 base. The CDR3 nucleotides read TGTGCCAGCTCCGGACAGGGTTCCTCTTTTTCCTACGAGCAGTACTTC. Its translation is CASSGQGSSFSYEQYF.

The genes are TRBV19 and TRBJ1-5, with no clear D. Germline V gene lookup returns CDR1 LNHDA and CDR2 SQIVND (reference sequence). Trimming left V 9 bases short and J 6 bases short, with 21 bases between. This CDR3 spans 15 amino acids. CDR3 protein: CASQTRAGRAQPQHF. CDR3 sequence (DNA): TGTGCCAGCCAAACCCGGGCTGGGAGGGCTCAGCCCCAGCATTTT.

This sequence joins TRBV2 and TRBJ2-3; TRBD1 matches at 7 bases. The CDR3 runs 17 residues. From germline, CDR1 is SNHLY and CDR2 FYNNEI. V was clipped by 1 base and J by 1 base; unmatched bases: 8. The CDR3 DNA follows: TGTGCCAGCAGTGAAGGGACCACAGGGGTCGGCACAGATACGCAGTATTTT. It encodes CASSEGTTGVGTDTQYF. The full variable domain, completed using reference TRBV2 and TRBJ2-3, is EPEVTQTPSHQVTQMGQEVILRCVPISNHLYFYWYRQILGQKVEFLVSFYNNEISEKSEIFDDQFSVERPDGSNFTLKIRSTKLEDSAMYFCASSEGTTGVGTDTQYFGPGTRLTVL.

The J gene is TRBJ1-6, the V gene TRBV2; maybe TRBD1 (6 bases). CDR3 length equals 13 residues. V was trimmed by 8 bases and J by 10 bases, leaving 15 bases between them. Germline V gives CDR1 SNHLY, CDR2 FYNNEI. CDR3 residues: CASSRTGRSPLHF. For the CDR3, the DNA is TGTGCCAGCTCACGAACAGGGAGATCACCCCTCCACTTT.

This clone was found a few times. J is TRBJ2-3 and V is TRBV7-2; D is possibly TRBD1 (6 bases). Germline-derived CDR1 and CDR2 are SGHTA and FQGNSA. V shed 4 bases and J shed 1 base, with 9 bases lying between them. This CDR3 is built from 14 residues. CDR3 nucleotides: TGTGCCAGCAGCTCGTGGACAGGCACAGATACGCAGTATTTT. This sequence encodes CASSSWTGTDTQYF. The full variable domain, with the rest looked up from reference TRBV7-2 and TRBJ2-3, is GAGVSQSPSNKVTEKGKDVELRCDPISGHTALYWYRQSLGQGLEFLIYFQGNSAPDKSGLPSDRFSAERTGGSVSTLTIQRTQQEDSAVYLCASSSWTGTDTQYFGPGTRLTVL.

This chain joins TRBV12-3 or TRBV12-4 and TRBJ2-7, with D perhaps TRBD2 (5 bases). This CDR3 contains 13 residues. Trimming removed 2 bases from V and 5 bases from J, with 10 bases in between. The chain's CDR3 is CASSLSEGNEQYF. The CDR3 DNA is TGTGCCAGCAGTTTATCAGAGGGTAACGAGCAGTACTTC.

The rearrangement uses TRBV14 and TRBJ2-4, with 7 bases lining up with TRBD1. The CDR3 extends over 16 amino acids. The J segment lost 0 bases and the V segment lost 4 bases, leaving 6 bases of the junction unmatched. Germline CDR1 is SGHDN and CDR2 is FVKESK. The DNA of the CDR3 is TGTGCCAGCAGCCGACAGGGATTACTAGCCAAAAACATTCAGTACTTC. This translates into CASSRQGLLAKNIQYF.

This chain connects TRBV7-2 to TRBJ1-2; 7 bases fit TRBD1. Trimming took 4 bases from V and 0 from J; bases not matched to a gene: 8. The germline V gene encodes CDR1 SGHTA and CDR2 FQGNSA. CDR3 size: 16 residues. CDR3 in amino acids: CASSWSYRGANYGYTF. CDR3 in DNA: TGTGCCAGCAGCTGGTCCTACAGGGGAGCTAACTATGGCTACACCTTC.

The chain links TRBV6-5 to TRBJ1-2, with TRBD1 as a possible D gene (5 bases). CDR1 is MNHEY, CDR2 SVGAGI, per germline. Trimming took off 5 bases at V and 7 bases at J, with 17 bases between the two ends. The CDR3 totals 14 residues. The CDR3 DNA follows: TGTGCCAGCAGTCTGGGGCCTCAGGAGCGTGGCTACACCTTC. It translates to CASSLGPQERGYTF.